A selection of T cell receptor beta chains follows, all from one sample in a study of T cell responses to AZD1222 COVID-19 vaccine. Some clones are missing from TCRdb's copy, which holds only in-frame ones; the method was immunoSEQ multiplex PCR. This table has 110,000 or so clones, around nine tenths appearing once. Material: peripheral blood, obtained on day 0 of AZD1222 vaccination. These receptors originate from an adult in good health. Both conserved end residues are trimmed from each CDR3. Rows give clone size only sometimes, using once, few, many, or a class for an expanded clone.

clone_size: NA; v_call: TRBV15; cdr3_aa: ATSRDIGGFETQY
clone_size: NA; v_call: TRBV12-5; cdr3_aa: ASGLSGADEAF
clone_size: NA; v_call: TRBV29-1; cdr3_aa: SVEFGYEQY
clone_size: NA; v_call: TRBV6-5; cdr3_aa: ATSPRRKDTEAF
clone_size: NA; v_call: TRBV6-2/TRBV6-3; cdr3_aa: ASSQAGGVTGELF
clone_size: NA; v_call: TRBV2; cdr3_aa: ASSPRGGSYNEQF
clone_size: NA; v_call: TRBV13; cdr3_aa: ASSLLAKAPDTQY
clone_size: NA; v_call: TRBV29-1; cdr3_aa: SVTGTVSLSNEQF
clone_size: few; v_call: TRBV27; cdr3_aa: ASSSGANTGELF
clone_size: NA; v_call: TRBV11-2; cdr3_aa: ASSLVAAPHTQY
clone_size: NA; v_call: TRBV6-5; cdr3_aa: ATGTGGAHT
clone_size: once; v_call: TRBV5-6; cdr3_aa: ASSSILITGETQY
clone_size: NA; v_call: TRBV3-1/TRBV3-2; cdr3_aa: ASSLRNTGELF
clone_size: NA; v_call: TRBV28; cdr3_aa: ASSQYSPGLAGVNEQF
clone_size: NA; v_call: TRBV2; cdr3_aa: ASSSGQGDYGYT
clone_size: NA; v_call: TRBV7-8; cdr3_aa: ASSSRTESTYEQY
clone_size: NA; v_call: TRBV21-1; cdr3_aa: ASSKPGQRAIGSETQY
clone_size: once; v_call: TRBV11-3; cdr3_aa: ASSLDSNYNEQF
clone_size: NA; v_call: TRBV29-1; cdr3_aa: SVDSANTEAF
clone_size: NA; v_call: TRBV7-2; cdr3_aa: ASSLHRGETQY
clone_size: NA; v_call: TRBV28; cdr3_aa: ASSPLGRMGDQETQY
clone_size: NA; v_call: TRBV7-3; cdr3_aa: ASSATGGSGRNTQY